This TCR beta chain came from a study of blood T cell repertoires in COVID-19. This table comes from immunoSEQ multiplex PCR, and its TCRdb copy is limited to in-frame clones, with some not included. Counted here are 350,000 to 450,000 clones, just under 90% occurring once; the ten biggest clones make up around 1.7%. This clone was detected only once. The receptor was derived from a woman aged 25 to 45 who had recovered from COVID-19. The sample consisted of PBMCs or T cells enriched from blood (not recorded which).

The CDR3 nucleotides read TGTGCCAGTAGTATGTTAGGGCAGGGAGGCAGTGAAAAACTGTTTTTT. It yields the protein CASSMLGQGGSEKLFF. The rearrangement uses TRBV19 and TRBJ1-4; maybe TRBD1 (5 bases). Germline values: CDR1 LNHDA, CDR2 SQIVND (reference sequence). The CDR3 sequence is 16 residues long. The V end lost 3 bases, the J end lost 7 bases, and 18 bases lay between the germline ends.